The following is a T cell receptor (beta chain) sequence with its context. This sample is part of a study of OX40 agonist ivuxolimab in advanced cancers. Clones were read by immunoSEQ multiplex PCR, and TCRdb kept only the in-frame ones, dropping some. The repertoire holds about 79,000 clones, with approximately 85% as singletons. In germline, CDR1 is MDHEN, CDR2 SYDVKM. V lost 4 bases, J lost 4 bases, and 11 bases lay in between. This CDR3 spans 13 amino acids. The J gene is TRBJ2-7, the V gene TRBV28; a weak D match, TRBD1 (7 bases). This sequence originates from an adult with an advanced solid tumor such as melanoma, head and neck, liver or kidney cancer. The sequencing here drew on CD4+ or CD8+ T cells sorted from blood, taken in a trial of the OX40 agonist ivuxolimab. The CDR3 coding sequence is TGTGCCAGCAGTTACCAGGGGGGATACGAGCAGTACTTC. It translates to CASSYQGGYEQYF.